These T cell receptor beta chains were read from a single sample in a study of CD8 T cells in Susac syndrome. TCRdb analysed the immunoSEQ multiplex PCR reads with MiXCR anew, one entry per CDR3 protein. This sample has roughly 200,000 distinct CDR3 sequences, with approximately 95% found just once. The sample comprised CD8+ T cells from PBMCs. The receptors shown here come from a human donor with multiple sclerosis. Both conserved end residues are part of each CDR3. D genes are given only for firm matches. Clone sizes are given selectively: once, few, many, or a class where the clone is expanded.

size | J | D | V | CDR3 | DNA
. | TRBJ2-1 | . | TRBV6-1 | CASRRVDEQFF | TGTGCCAGCAGGAGGGTCGATGAGCAGTTCTTC
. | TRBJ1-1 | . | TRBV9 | CASGNAITNTEAFF | TGTGCCAGCGGGAACGCCATAACGAACACTGAAGCTTTCTTT
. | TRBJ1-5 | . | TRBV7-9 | CASSLESQPQHF | TGTGCCAGCAGCTTAGAGAGCCAGCCCCAGCATTTT
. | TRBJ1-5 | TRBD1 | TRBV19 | CASSIWGQEDNQPQHF | TGTGCCAGTAGTATATGGGGACAGGAGGACAATCAGCCCCAGCATTTT
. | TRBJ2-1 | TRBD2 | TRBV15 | CATSVLAGWNEQFF | TGTGCCACCAGCGTACTAGCGGGGTGGAATGAGCAGTTCTTC
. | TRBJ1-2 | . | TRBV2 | CASIGGAFAGYTF | TGTGCCAGCATTGGGGGGGCCTTTGCCGGCTACACCTTC
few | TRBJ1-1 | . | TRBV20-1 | CSARDSEAFF | TGCAGTGCTAGAGATTCTGAAGCTTTCTTT
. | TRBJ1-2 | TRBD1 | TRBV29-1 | CSVELGGNGYTF | TGCAGCGTTGAACTAGGGGGCAATGGCTACACCTTC
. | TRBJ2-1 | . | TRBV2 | CASSESLSNRYNEQFF | TGTGCCAGCAGTGAATCTCTCAGCAACCGCTACAATGAGCAGTTCTTC
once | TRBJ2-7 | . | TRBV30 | CAWSVGDVYEQYF | TGTGCCTGGAGTGTTGGGGACGTCTACGAGCAGTACTTC
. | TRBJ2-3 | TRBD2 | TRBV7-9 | CASSTGSGLTQYF | TGTGCCAGCAGCACGGGTAGCGGGCTTACGCAGTATTTT
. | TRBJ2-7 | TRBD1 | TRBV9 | CASSGQGYEQYF | TGTGCCAGCTCCGGACAGGGTTACGAGCAGTACTTC
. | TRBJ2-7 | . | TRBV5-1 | CASSSPSNEQYF | TGCGCCAGCAGCTCCCCCTCGAACGAGCAGTACTTC
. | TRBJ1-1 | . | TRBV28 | CASSLLSNTEAFF | TGTGCCAGCAGTTTATTGTCCAACACTGAAGCTTTCTTT
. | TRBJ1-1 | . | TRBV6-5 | CASRARQLNTEAFF | TGTGCCAGCAGGGCCCGTCAACTGAACACTGAAGCTTTCTTT
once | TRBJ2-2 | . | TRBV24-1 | CATSDPRAAGELFF | TGTGCCACCAGTGATCCGCGGGCGGCCGGGGAGCTGTTTTTT
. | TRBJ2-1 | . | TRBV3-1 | CASSQDGGSSSYNEQFF | TGTGCCAGCAGCCAAGATGGGGGATCTAGCTCCTACAATGAGCAGTTCTTC
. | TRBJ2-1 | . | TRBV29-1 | CSVASVPGSSYNEQFF | TGCAGCGTCGCTAGCGTTCCCGGCAGCTCCTACAATGAGCAGTTCTTC
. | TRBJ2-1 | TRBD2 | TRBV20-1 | CSAPPGLAGGPFRNEQFF | TGCAGTGCTCCTCCGGGACTAGCGGGAGGGCCATTTAGAAATGAGCAGTTCTTC
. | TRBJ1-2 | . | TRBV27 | CASSLSTGQGYTF | TGTGCCAGCAGTTTATCCACAGGACAAGGCTACACCTTC
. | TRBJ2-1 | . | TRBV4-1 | CASSHPSRQFF | TGCGCCAGCAGCCACCCCTCGCGGCAGTTCTTC
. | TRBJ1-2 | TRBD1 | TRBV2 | CASSDQAGGHGYTF | TGTGCCAGCAGTGATCAGGCAGGGGGCCATGGCTACACCTTC
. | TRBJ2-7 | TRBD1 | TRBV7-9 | CASSSRQGNEQYF | TGTGCCAGCAGCTCCCGACAGGGGAACGAGCAGTACTTC
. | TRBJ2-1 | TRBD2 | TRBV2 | CATQKRESYNEQFF | TGTGCCACCCAGAAGCGGGAGTCCTACAATGAGCAGTTCTTC
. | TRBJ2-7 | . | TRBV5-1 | CASSLVPGYEQYF | TGCGCCAGCAGCTTGGTACCCGGATACGAGCAGTACTTC
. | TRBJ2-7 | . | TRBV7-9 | CASSTPYTAKQYF | TGTGCCAGCAGCACTCCGTACACCGCCAAGCAGTACTTC
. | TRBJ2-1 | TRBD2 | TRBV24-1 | CATSGTSGNEQFF | TGTGCCACCAGTGGGACTAGCGGAAATGAGCAGTTCTTC
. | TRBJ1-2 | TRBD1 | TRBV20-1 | CSARDGTGLEYGYTF | TGCAGTGCTAGAGATGGGACAGGGTTGGAGTATGGCTACACCTTC
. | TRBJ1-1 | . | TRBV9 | CASSVGTANTEAFF | TGTGCCAGCAGCGTAGGGACAGCGAACACTGAAGCTTTCTTT
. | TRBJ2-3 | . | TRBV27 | CASSFEASTDTQYF | TGTGCCAGCAGTTTTGAAGCGAGCACAGATACGCAGTATTTT
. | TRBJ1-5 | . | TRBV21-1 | CASSNTAGGLQPQHF | TGTGCCAGCAGCAATACAGCTGGGGGTCTGCAGCCCCAGCATTTT
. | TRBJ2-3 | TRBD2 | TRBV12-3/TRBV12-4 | CASSLVLPGGLLDTQYF | TGTGCCAGCAGTTTAGTTCTCCCGGGGGGGCTTTTAGATACGCAGTATTTT
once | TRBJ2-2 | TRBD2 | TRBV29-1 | CSVPSGRNTGELFF | TGCAGCGTCCCTAGCGGGCGGAACACCGGGGAGCTGTTTTTT
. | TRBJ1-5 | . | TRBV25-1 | CASSPVGDSNQPQHF | TGTGCCAGCAGTCCCGTCGGGGATTCTAATCAGCCCCAGCATTTT
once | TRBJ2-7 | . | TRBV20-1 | CSARDRGGVLLEQYF | TGCAGTGCTAGAGATCGGGGCGGAGTACTCCTCGAGCAGTACTTC
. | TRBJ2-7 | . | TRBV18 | CASSPGPYTHIQQYF | TGTGCCAGCTCACCGGGCCCCTATACCCATATTCAGCAGTACTTC
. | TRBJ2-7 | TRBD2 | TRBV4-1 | CASSQDLGGRADADYEQYF | TGCGCCAGCAGCCAAGATCTTGGGGGGAGGGCCGACGCCGACTACGAGCAGTACTTC
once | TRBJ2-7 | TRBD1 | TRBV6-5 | CASSYRDRGSYEQYF | TGTGCCAGCAGTTACAGGGACAGGGGATCCTACGAGCAGTACTTC
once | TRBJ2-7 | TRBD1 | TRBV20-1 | CSARDTPDRGPIPYEQYF | TGCAGTGCTAGAGATACCCCGGACAGGGGGCCAATTCCCTACGAGCAGTACTTC
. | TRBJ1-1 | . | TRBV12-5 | CASGLTGARAFF | TGTGCTAGTGGACTTACCGGAGCTCGCGCTTTCTTT
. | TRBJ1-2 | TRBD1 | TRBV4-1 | CASSQPGTAAYGYTF | TGCGCCAGCAGCCAACCCGGGACAGCCGCTTATGGCTACACCTTC
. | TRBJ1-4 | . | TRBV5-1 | CASSKKVGTNEKLFF | TGCGCCAGCAGCAAGAAAGTGGGGACTAATGAAAAACTGTTTTTT
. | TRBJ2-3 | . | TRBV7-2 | CASSLLPDANTDTQYF | TGTGCCAGCAGCTTATTACCCGATGCCAACACAGATACGCAGTATTTT
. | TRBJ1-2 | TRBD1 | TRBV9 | CASSPRDRGLYGYTF | TGTGCCAGCAGCCCAAGGGACAGGGGACTATATGGCTACACCTTC
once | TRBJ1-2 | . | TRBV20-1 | CSARPGTYGYTF | TGCAGTGCTAGGCCAGGGACCTATGGCTACACCTTC
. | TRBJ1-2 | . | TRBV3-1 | CASSHGTGPYGYTF | TGTGCCAGCAGCCACGGGACGGGCCCCTATGGCTACACCTTC
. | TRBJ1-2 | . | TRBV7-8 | CASSSPRSGYGYTF | TGTGCCAGCAGCTCCCCGAGGAGCGGCTATGGCTACACCTTC
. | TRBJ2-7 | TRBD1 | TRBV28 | CASSSLDREDEQYF | TGTGCCAGCAGTTCACTGGACAGGGAGGACGAGCAGTACTTC
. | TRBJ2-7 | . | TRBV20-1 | CSARDMAGSYEQYF | TGCAGTGCTAGAGATATGGCCGGCTCCTACGAGCAGTACTTC
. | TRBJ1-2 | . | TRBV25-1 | CASSEDGYTF | TGTGCCAGCAGTGAGGATGGCTACACCTTC
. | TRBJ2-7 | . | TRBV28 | CASSFVGRSYEQYF | TGTGCCAGCAGTTTTGTGGGTCGGTCCTACGAGCAGTACTTC
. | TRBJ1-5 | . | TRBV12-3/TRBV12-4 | CASSFGPALSNQPQHF | TGTGCCAGCAGTTTTGGACCGGCCCTCTCCAATCAGCCCCAGCATTTT
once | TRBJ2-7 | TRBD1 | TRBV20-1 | CSARWGQDYEQYF | TGCAGTGCTAGATGGGGACAGGACTACGAGCAGTACTTC
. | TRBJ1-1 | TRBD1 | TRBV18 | CASRDRGDTEAFF | TGTGCCAGCAGGGACAGGGGAGACACTGAAGCTTTCTTT
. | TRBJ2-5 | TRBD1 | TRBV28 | CASSLGTGDLETQYF | TGTGCCAGCAGTCTTGGGACAGGGGATTTAGAGACCCAGTACTTC
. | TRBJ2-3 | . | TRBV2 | CASRREWDTQYF | TGTGCCAGCAGAAGGGAATGGGATACGCAGTATTTT